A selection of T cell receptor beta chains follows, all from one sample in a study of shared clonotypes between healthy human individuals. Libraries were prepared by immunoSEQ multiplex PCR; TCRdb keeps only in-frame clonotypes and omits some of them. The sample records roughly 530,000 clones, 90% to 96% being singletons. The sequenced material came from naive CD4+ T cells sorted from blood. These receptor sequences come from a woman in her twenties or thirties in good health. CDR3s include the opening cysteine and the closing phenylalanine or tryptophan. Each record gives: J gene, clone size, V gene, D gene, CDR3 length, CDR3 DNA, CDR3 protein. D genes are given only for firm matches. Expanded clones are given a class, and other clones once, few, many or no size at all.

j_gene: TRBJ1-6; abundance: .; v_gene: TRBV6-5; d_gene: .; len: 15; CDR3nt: TGTGCCAGCAGTTACATGCACGGCCAGAGATCACCCCTCCACTTT; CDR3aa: CASSYMHGQRSPLHF
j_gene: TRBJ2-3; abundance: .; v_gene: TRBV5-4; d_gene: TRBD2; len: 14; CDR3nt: TGTGCCACGCGGGGGAGGGCGGTCACAGATACGCAGTATTTT; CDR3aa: CATRGRAVTDTQYF
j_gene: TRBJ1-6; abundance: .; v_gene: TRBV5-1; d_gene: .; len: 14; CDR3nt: TGCGCCAGCATGGACGGGAGGTTGAATTCACCCCTCCACTTT; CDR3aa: CASMDGRLNSPLHF
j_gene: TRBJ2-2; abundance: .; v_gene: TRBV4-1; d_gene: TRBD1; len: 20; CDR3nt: TGCGCCAGCAACCAGAAACAGGGGGCAGAACGGGTAGTGGGCACCGGGGAGCTGTTTTTT; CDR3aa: CASNQKQGAERVVGTGELFF
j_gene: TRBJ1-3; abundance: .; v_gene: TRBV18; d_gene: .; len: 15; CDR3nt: TGTGCCAGCTCCCAGGGTGTTCCCTCTGGAAACACCATATATTTT; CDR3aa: CASSQGVPSGNTIYF
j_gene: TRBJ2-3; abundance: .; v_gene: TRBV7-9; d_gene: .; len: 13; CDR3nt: TGTGCCAGCAACCAACCCGAATTAGATACGCAGTATTTT; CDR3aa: CASNQPELDTQYF
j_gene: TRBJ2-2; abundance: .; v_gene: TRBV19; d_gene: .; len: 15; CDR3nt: TGTGCCAGTAACCTATGGTTCACGAACACCGGGGAGCTGTTTTTT; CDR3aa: CASNLWFTNTGELFF
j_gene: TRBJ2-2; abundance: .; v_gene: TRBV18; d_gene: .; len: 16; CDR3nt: TGTGCCAGCTCACCACCGGGCAGCGGGTACACCGGGGAGCTGTTTTTT; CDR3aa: CASSPPGSGYTGELFF
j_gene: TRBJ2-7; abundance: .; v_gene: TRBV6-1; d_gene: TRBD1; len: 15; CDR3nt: TGTGCCAGCAGTGTAGCCGGGACAGGGGTGAACGAGCAGTACTTC; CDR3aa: CASSVAGTGVNEQYF
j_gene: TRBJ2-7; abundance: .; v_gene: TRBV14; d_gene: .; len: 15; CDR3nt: TGTGCCAGCTCCCCCTCCCGGGGCCGATCCTACGAGCAGTACTTC; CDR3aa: CASSPSRGRSYEQYF
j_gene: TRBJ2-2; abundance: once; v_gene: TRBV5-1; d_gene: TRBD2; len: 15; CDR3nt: TGCGCCAGCAGCTTGGCAAGCGGGAGTGGCGGGGAGCTGTTTTTT; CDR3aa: CASSLASGSGGELFF
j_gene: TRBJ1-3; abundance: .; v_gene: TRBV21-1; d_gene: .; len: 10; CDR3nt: TGTGCCAGCCGCGGAAACACCATATATTTT; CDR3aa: CASRGNTIYF
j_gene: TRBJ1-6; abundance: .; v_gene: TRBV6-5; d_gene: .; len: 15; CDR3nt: TGTGCCAGCAGTTACTTTCAGGACAGAAATTCACCCCTCCACTTT; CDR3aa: CASSYFQDRNSPLHF
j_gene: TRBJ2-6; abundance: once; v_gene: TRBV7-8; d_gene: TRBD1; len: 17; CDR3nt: TGTGCCAGCAGCTTAGTGACAGGGGGATCTGGGGCCAACGTCCTGACTTTC; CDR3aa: CASSLVTGGSGANVLTF
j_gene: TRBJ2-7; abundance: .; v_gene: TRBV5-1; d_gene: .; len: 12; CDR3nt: TGCGCCAGCAGAAGGGAGGACCTCGAGCAGTACTTC; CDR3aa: CASRREDLEQYF
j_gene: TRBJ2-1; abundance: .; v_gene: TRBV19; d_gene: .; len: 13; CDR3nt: TGTGCCAGTAAGTGGACCCCCGGAGGTGAGCAGTTCTTC; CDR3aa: CASKWTPGGEQFF
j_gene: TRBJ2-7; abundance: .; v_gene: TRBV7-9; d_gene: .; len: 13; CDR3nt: TGTGCCAGCAGCTTAGGAGGGCCCCACGAGCAGTACTTC; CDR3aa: CASSLGGPHEQYF
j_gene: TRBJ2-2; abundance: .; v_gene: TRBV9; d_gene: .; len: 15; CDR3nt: TGTGCCAGCAGCGGGGGGACGGGGAACACCGGGGAGCTGTTTTTT; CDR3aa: CASSGGTGNTGELFF
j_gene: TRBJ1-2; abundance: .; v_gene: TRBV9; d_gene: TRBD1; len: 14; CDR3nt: TGTGCCACCTCCCGGGACAGGGGTAACTATGGCTACACCTTC; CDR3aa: CATSRDRGNYGYTF
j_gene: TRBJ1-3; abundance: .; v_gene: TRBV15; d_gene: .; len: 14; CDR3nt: TGTGCCACCAGCAGAGGGGACGGCGCAAACACCATATATTTT; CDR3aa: CATSRGDGANTIYF
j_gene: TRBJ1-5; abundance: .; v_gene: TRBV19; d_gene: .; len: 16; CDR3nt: TGTGCCAGTAGTATTAGTTCCAGAATCTTGAATCAGCCCCAGCATTTT; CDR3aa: CASSISSRILNQPQHF
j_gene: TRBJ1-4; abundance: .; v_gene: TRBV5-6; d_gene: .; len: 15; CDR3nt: TGTGCCAGCAGCCCTACCGGGACCTTGAGAGAAAAACTGTTTTTT; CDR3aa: CASSPTGTLREKLFF
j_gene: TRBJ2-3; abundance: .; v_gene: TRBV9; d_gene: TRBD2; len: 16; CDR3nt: TGTGCCAGCAGCGTAGAAGGCGGGAGGGCCGGAGATACGCAGTATTTT; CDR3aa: CASSVEGGRAGDTQYF
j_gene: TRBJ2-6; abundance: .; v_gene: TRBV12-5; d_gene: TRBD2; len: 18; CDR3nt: TGTGCTAGTGGGAACACCGGGACTACAGAGTCTGGGGCCAACGTCCTGACTTTC; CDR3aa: CASGNTGTTESGANVLTF
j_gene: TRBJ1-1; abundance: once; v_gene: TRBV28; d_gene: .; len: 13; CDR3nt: TGTGCCAGCAGTTTTGCGGCGAACACTGAAGCTTTCTTT; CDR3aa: CASSFAANTEAFF
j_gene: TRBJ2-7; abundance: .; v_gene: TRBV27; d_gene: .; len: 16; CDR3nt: TGTGCCAGCAGTTTGCTCGTTGGCGGGAATCGCTACGAGCAGTACTTC; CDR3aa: CASSLLVGGNRYEQYF
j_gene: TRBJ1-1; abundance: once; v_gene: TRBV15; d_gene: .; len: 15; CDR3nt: TGTGCCACCAAAAGACTCAGGGGCGCGGGGAGCGAAGCTTTCTTT; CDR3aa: CATKRLRGAGSEAFF
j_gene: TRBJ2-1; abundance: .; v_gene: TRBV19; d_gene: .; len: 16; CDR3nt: TGTGCCAGTAGTATGGTTGGAGACCGAAGGGGCAATGAGCAGTTCTTC; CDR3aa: CASSMVGDRRGNEQFF
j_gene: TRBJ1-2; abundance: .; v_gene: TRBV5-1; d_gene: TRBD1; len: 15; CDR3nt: TGCGCCAGCAGCTCTTCAGGGGGCTGGGCCTATGGCTACACCTTC; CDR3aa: CASSSSGGWAYGYTF
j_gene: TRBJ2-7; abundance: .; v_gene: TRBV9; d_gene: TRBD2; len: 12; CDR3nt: TGTGCCAGCAGCACCCAGACTAGCGCGAAGTACTTC; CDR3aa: CASSTQTSAKYF
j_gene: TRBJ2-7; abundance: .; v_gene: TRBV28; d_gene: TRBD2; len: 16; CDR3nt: TGTGCCAGCAGGCCACACCCAAGACTAGCGGGAAGGGAGCAGTACTTC; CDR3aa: CASRPHPRLAGREQYF
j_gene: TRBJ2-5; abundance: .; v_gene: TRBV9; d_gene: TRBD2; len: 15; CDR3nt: TGTGCCAGCAGCGGGACTAGCGGGAGTCAAGAGACCCAGTACTTC; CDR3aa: CASSGTSGSQETQYF
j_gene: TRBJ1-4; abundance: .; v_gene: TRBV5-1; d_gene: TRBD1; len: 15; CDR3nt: TGCGCCAGCAGCTCCGGGACAGCTACTAATGAAAAACTGTTTTTT; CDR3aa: CASSSGTATNEKLFF
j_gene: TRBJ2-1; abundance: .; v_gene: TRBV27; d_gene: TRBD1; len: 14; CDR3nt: TGTGCCAGCAGAGGGACAGGGGGTTACAATGAGCAGTTCTTC; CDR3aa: CASRGTGGYNEQFF
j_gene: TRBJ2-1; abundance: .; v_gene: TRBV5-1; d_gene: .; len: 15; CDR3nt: TGCGCCAGCAGCTTCAAGGGACAAACCTACAATGAGCAGTTCTTC; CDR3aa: CASSFKGQTYNEQFF
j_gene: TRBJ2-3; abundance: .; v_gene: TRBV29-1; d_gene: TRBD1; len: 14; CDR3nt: TGCAGCGCACGACAGGGACGGGGCACAGATACGCAGTATTTT; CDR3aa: CSARQGRGTDTQYF
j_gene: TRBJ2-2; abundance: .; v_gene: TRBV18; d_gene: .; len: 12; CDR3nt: TGTGCCAGCTCACCAGTGGACGGGGAGCTGTTTTTT; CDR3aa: CASSPVDGELFF
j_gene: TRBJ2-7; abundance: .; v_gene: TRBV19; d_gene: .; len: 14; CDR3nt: TGTGCCAGTAGCCGACTAGGAACCCCCTACGAGCAGTACTTC; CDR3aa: CASSRLGTPYEQYF
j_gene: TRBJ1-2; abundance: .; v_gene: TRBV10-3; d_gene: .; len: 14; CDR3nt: TGTGCCATCACGGCGGTAAAGGGATGGTATGGCTACACCTTC; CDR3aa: CAITAVKGWYGYTF
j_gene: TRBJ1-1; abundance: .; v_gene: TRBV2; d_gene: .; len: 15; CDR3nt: TGTGCCAGCCTACTCATGCCGACACCAGCATCTGAAGCTTTCTTT; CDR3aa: CASLLMPTPASEAFF
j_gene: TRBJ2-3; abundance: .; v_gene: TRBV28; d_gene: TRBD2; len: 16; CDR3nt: TGTGCCACCACTCCCCTAGCGGGAGGAATGACAGATACGCAGTATTTT; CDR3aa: CATTPLAGGMTDTQYF
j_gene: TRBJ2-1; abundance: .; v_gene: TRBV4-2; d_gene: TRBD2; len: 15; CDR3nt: TGTGCCAGCAGCCGCGGGACTAGCGGCTACAATGAGCAGTTCTTC; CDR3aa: CASSRGTSGYNEQFF
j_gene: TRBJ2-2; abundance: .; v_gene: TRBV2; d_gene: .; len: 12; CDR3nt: TGTGCCAGCACAGGGGAAACCGGGGAGCTGTTTTTT; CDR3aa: CASTGETGELFF
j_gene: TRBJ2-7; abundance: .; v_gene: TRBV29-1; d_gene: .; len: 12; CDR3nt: TGCAGCGTTCCAAAGGGTTCGGGGGAGCAGTACTTC; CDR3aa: CSVPKGSGEQYF
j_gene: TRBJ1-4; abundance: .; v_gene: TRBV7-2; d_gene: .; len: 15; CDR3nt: TGTGCCAGCAGCGCCCAATCCCTAACTAATGAAAAACTGTTTTTT; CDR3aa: CASSAQSLTNEKLFF
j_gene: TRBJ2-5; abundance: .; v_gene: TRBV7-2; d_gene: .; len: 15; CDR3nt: TGTGCCAGCAGCCCAGCGTGGTCCCGTGGGGAGACCCAGTACTTC; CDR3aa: CASSPAWSRGETQYF
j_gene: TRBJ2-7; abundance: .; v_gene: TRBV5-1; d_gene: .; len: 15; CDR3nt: TGCGCCAGCAGCTTGGGTGGGACGGAGGCCTACGAGCAGTACTTC; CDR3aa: CASSLGGTEAYEQYF
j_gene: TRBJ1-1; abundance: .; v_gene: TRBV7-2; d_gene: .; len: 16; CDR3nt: TGTGCCAGCAGCTTAAAGGGGTGGGCGAGGAACACTGAAGCTTTCTTT; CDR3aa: CASSLKGWARNTEAFF